These T cell receptor beta chains were read from a single sample in a study of OX40 agonist ivuxolimab in advanced cancers. The protocol was immunoSEQ multiplex PCR, while the TCRdb copy is restricted to in-frame clones and leaves out a portion. The sample records about 32,000 clones, roughly 79% being singletons. Sequenced material: CD4+ or CD8+ T cells sorted from blood, taken in a trial of the OX40 agonist ivuxolimab. The receptors originated from an adult with an advanced solid tumor such as melanoma, head and neck, liver or kidney cancer. The CDR3 runs from the conserved cysteine through the conserved F or W. The D gene is left open where the match is weak. Only part of the rows carry a size: once, few, many, or a class if the clone is expanded.

V gene,clone size,J gene,D gene,CDR3 protein,CDR3 DNA
TRBV30,.,TRBJ1-5,TRBD1,CAWGQGVVNQPQHF,TGTGCCTGGGGACAGGGGGTTGTCAATCAGCCCCAGCATTTT
TRBV30,once,TRBJ1-2,.,CAWSVAGGMRGYTF,TGTGCCTGGAGTGTCGCCGGGGGGATGCGGGGCTACACCTTC
TRBV28,.,TRBJ2-7,TRBD1,CASSAQGGPYEQYF,TGTGCCAGCAGTGCACAGGGGGGCCCCTACGAGCAGTACTTC
TRBV5-4,.,TRBJ1-3,.,CASSGGRADTIYF,TGTGCCAGCAGCGGAGGACGGGCGGACACCATATATTTT
TRBV5-1,.,TRBJ2-1,TRBD2,CASSNPSGSTNEQFF,TGCGCCAGCAGCAATCCTAGCGGGAGTACTAATGAGCAGTTCTTC
TRBV7-2,few,TRBJ1-1,TRBD1,CASSFGQGNTEAFF,TGTGCCAGCAGCTTCGGACAGGGGAACACTGAAGCTTTCTTT
TRBV25-1,.,TRBJ2-4,.,CASSRENIQYF,TGTGCCAGCAGCCGGGAAAACATTCAGTACTTC
TRBV6-5,once,TRBJ1-1,.,CASSPGWRRTEAFF,TGTGCCAGCAGCCCTGGGTGGAGGCGAACTGAAGCTTTCTTT
TRBV7-2,.,TRBJ2-7,TRBD1,CASSLKTSQGAVYEQYF,TGTGCCAGCAGCCTAAAGACCTCACAGGGGGCGGTCTACGAGCAGTACTTC
TRBV27,.,TRBJ1-5,TRBD1,CASSPDRSVGDQPQHF,TGTGCCAGCAGTCCGGACAGGTCAGTGGGTGATCAGCCCCAGCATTTT
TRBV6-1,.,TRBJ1-2,TRBD1,CASTLGQGASYGYTF,TGTGCCAGCACCCTCGGACAGGGGGCCAGCTATGGCTACACCTTC